Listed here is a single TCR beta chain. Its antigen is currently unknown. 13 Jbeta primers and 60 Vbeta primers were used for the PCR. Here immunoSEQ multiplex PCR was the method, and the copy in TCRdb shows in-frame clones only, minus some. The sample yields around 140,000 clones, approximately 80% seen once. The entry originates in a study of cytomegalovirus exposure and HLA in healthy donors. Germline assignment: CDR1 LNHDA and CDR2 SQIVND (reference sequence). Unmatched junction bases numbered 10, after V lost 0 bases and J lost 9 bases. CDR3 length equals 17 residues. General observations from the study: Investigators reported over 150 TCR beta chains as tied to cytomegalovirus.

The TCR comes from a woman aged 18-29 years in good health and CMV-seropositive. Sequenced sample: PBMCs. The rearrangement links TRBV19 to TRBJ2-1, with 11 bases identical to TRBD1. The CDR3 coding sequence is TGTGCCAGTAGTATAGATCTGGGGACAGGGGGGGTGGGTGAGCAGTTCTTC. Translating gives CASSIDLGTGGVGEQFF.